This passage covers 10 T cell receptor beta chains from one sample sequenced in a study of cytomegalovirus exposure and HLA in healthy donors. Vbeta (60) and Jbeta (13) primers were used in the PCR. Clones were sequenced by immunoSEQ multiplex PCR, and TCRdb holds only the in-frame ones, with some missing. The table lists approximately 300,000 clones, 84% of them singletons. The material sequenced was PBMCs. The receptors come from a woman in her 40s in good health and CMV-seropositive.

The CDR3 loop is CASSERVSGIRNEQFF. In DNA form, the CDR3 reads TGTGCCAGCAGTGAACGGGTTAGCGGGATCCGCAATGAGCAGTTCTTC. V is TRBV25-1 and J is TRBJ2-1; TRBD2 aligns across 8 bases. Trimming at V came to 2 bases and at J to 6 bases, leaving 9 bases not matched to a gene. CDR1 and CDR2 (germline): MGHDK, SYGVNS. The CDR3 loop spans 16 amino acids.

The chain recombines TRBV7-9 with TRBJ1-2, with TRBD1 matching over 9 bases. Per germline, CDR1 SEHNR and CDR2 FQNEAQ (reference sequence). This CDR3 is 13 amino acids long. With V trimmed by 4 bases and J by 6 bases, 3 bases remained unmatched. Written as DNA, the CDR3 is TGTGCCAGCAGCTATGGACAGGGGAATGGCTACACCTTC. Its translation: CASSYGQGNGYTF.

The genes are TRBV23-1 and TRBJ2-2; D is ambiguous. TRBV23-1 counts as an open reading frame of uncertain function. V was trimmed by 6 bases and J by 5 bases, leaving 22 bases between them. This CDR3 has 17 amino acids. Here the CDR3 reads CASSPSSHKRVTGELFF. The CDR3 DNA reads TGCGCCAGCAGCCCGTCGTCCCATAAACGAGTAACCGGGGAGCTGTTTTTT.

The chain recombines TRBV23-1 with TRBJ1-1; D gene unclear. TRBV23-1 is an ORF, with its function uncertain. The CDR3 has 16 amino acids. V was trimmed by 2 bases and J by 8 bases, leaving 21 bases between them. Here the CDR3 DNA reads TGCGCCAGCAGTCAACCCTATTCCATCCGAGGCGACGAAGCTTTCTTT. This encodes CASSQPYSIRGDEAFF.

V gene TRBV30 combines with J gene TRBJ2-3; the match to TRBD2 covers 10 bases. The CDR3 length is 15 residues. With V trimmed by 3 bases and J by 3 bases, 6 bases remained unmatched. Germline lookup yields CDR1 GTSNPN and CDR2 SVGIG (reference sequence). CDR3 sequence reads: CAWRVAGGGTDTQYF. The CDR3 region has the DNA TGTGCCTGGAGAGTAGCGGGAGGAGGGACAGATACGCAGTATTTT. Variable domain in full (rest from reference TRBV30 and TRBJ2-3): SQTIHQWPATLVQPVGSPLSLECTVEGTSNPNLYWYRQAAGRGLQLLFYSVGIGQISSEVPQNLSASRPQDRQFILSSKKLLLSDSGFYLCAWRVAGGGTDTQYFGPGTRLTVL.

On this clone itself: Germline and junction disagree at one end, which may indicate a read error. V usage is TRBV7-9 and J usage is TRBJ2-7, with D perhaps matching TRBD1 or TRBD2 (5 bases each). From germline, CDR1 is SEHNR and CDR2 FQNEAQ (reference sequence). The CDR3 sequence is 15 residues long. The DNA of the CDR3 is TGTTCCAGCAGCTTAGCGCAGGGAAGCTCCTACGAGCAGTACTTC. As protein: CSSSLAQGSSYEQYF.

The sample holds many counts of this clone. The gene calls are TRBV5-8 and TRBJ1-4, with TRBD1 matching over 9 bases. Per germline, CDR1 SGHTS and CDR2 YDEGEE. CDR3 length equals 15 residues. J gave up 8 bases and V 3 bases, and 8 bases lay outside the gene matches. The CDR3 coding sequence is TGTGCCAGCAGCTCCACAGGGGGCTCAGGAGAAAAACTGTTTTTT. Its translation is CASSSTGGSGEKLFF.

The chain carries TRBV7-9 and TRBJ2-7; the match to TRBD1 covers 7 bases. The CDR3 covers 13 residues. The V and J ends lost 6 bases and 3 bases, in that order; junction bases with no gene match: 5. Germline lookup yields CDR1 SEHNR and CDR2 FQNEAQ (reference sequence). This chain's CDR3 is CASRPGQDYEQYF. In nucleotides, the CDR3 is TGTGCCAGCAGGCCTGGACAGGACTACGAGCAGTACTTC.

This clone was seen just once. This chain joins TRBV6-1 and TRBJ1-5, with D possibly TRBD1 on 5 matching bases. The CDR3 covers 14 residues. Deletions cut 5 bases from V and 0 bases from J, with 8 bases between. Germline CDR1 and CDR2: MNHNS and SASEGT. Here the CDR3 reads CASSMTVSNQPQHF. The CDR3 nucleotides are TGTGCCAGCAGTATGACAGTTAGCAATCAGCCCCAGCATTTT.

Regarding this clone: The same CDR3 also results from other DNA sequences found in this sample. This chain links TRBV4-3 with TRBJ2-1; the D gene is possibly TRBD2 (7 bases). The germline gives CDR1 LGHNA, CDR2 YSLEER. V was trimmed by 1 base and J by 4 bases, leaving 11 bases between them. This CDR3 has 15 amino acids. The CDR3 DNA reads TGCGCCAGCAGCCAAGGGGGAGGGGGATACAATGAGCAGTTCTTC. Encoded protein: CASSQGGGGYNEQFF.